This T cell receptor (beta chain) emerged from a study of T cells in Graves' hyperthyroidism and ophthalmopathy. Study observations and caveats: Blood also held most thyroid clonotypes expanded beyond 0.001.

Comments on this clonotype: The antigen is unknown.

CDR1 MRHNA and CDR2 SNTAGT come from the germline V gene. The CDR3 extends over 12 amino acids. V dropped 8 bases and J dropped 5 bases, with 13 bases sitting between them. Pregnant or lactating patients were excluded, as were those with uncontrolled infection or other autoimmune disease. Thyroid ultrasound and orbital computed tomography, with clinical symptoms and serum thyroxine and TRAb, informed diagnoses. PBMCs were derived from under 13 ml fresh peripheral blood. Amplified TCR beta CDR3 regions derived from RNA transcripts. HTBI primers were used for first-round RT-PCR of the TCR CDR3. A single record per CDR3 protein comes from TCRdb applying MiXCR to the multiplex PCR reads. The data show hundreds of thousands of distinct CDR3 sequences, roughly 32% seen once.

The V call is TRBV6-4, the J call TRBJ2-7; possibly TRBD1 for D (5 bases). The sample was blood. This sequence was found in a woman between 40 and 50 years old with Graves' hyperthyroidism. CDR3 protein: CASQGSYHEQYF. The CDR3 DNA reads TGTGCCAGCCAGGGTTCTTACCACGAGCAGTACTTC.